This T cell receptor (beta chain) was captured by sequencing in a study of blood T cell repertoires in COVID-19. Study as a whole: Sample material is recorded as cDNA or gDNA derived from T cells, B-cell-depleted T cells, or PBMCs.

This CDR3 region has 16 residues. Trimming cost V 3 bases and J 4 bases; bases outside gene matches: 6. The V gene's germline CDR1 is KGHSH and CDR2 LQKENI. This clone came up once. As handled by the study authors: Scientists estimated how many nucleated cells there were by amplifying reference gene primers. Libraries were prepared by immunoSEQ multiplex PCR; TCRdb keeps only in-frame clonotypes and omits some of them. V and J calls and clone size follow that table, whereas D and trimming were derived from the DNA. The sample records roughly 150,000 clones, around 82% being singletons. This TCR came from a woman in her seventies who had recovered from COVID-19. This chain joins TRBV18 and TRBJ1-5, with 10 positions matching TRBD1. Sequencing input: peripheral blood. CDR3 coding DNA: TGTGCCAGCTCACCGGGGACAGGGGATGGGAATCAGCCCCAGCATTTT. It is translated as CASSPGTGDGNQPQHF.